These T cell receptor beta chains were read from a single sample in a study of molecular identifiers for immune sequencing clone quantification. TCRdb analysed the PCR reads with MiXCR anew, one entry per CDR3 protein. The sample has about 97,000 distinct CDR3 sequences, about 24% seen once; the top ten hold 0.94%. The sample comprised naive CD8+ T cells from blood, with Jurkat cell RNA spiked in. The receptors here all came from a human donor in good health. Some libraries in this study had Jurkat cell RNA spiked in. CDR3s include the opening cysteine and the closing phenylalanine or tryptophan. The D gene is left open where the match is weak. Size is omitted from some rows. Given values are once, few, many or a class for expanded clones.

many | TRBJ2-7 | TRBV27 | NA | TGTGCCAGCAGTTTAGTGGGCAGCCACGAGCAGTACTTC | CASSLVGSHEQYF
many | TRBJ2-5 | TRBV7-9 | NA | TGTGCCAGCAGCCCCACAGAGCGATCAGAGACCCAGTACTTC | CASSPTERSETQYF
many | TRBJ2-4 | TRBV19 | TRBD1 | TGTGCCAGTAGTATTCCTACAGGGGGCAGAAACATTCAGTACTTC | CASSIPTGGRNIQYF
many | TRBJ1-5 | TRBV7-2 | NA | TGTGCCAGCAGCTCAATAGCGGGTCAGCCCCAGCATTTT | CASSSIAGQPQHF
few | TRBJ2-7 | TRBV5-1 | NA | TGCGCCAGCAGCTTGTCACCCGACTACGAGCAGTACTTC | CASSLSPDYEQYF
NA | TRBJ2-7 | TRBV30 | NA | TGTGCCTGGAGTTATGTGCAGGGAGAGCAGTACTTC | CAWSYVQGEQYF
few | TRBJ2-1 | TRBV7-3 | TRBD2 | TGTGCCAGCAGCCCAACAGCGGGGAGCTTCTCCTACAATGAGCAGTTCTTC | CASSPTAGSFSYNEQFF
NA | TRBJ2-1 | TRBV6-1 | NA | TGTGCCACCTTCCCCCGACAGAAGGGAGTCCATGAGCAGTTCTTC | CATFPRQKGVHEQFF
NA | TRBJ2-3 | TRBV5-6 | NA | TGTGCCAGCAGCAACAGGTTCCCAGATACGCAGTATTTT | CASSNRFPDTQYF
few | TRBJ2-3 | TRBV6-2/TRBV6-3 | NA | TGTGCCAGCAGTTACTCCTTCAGCGGAGACACAGATACGCAGTATTTT | CASSYSFSGDTDTQYF
NA | TRBJ1-2 | TRBV9 | NA | TGTGCCAGCAGCGTAGGGTCAGACCCTGTCGGCTACACCTTC | CASSVGSDPVGYTF